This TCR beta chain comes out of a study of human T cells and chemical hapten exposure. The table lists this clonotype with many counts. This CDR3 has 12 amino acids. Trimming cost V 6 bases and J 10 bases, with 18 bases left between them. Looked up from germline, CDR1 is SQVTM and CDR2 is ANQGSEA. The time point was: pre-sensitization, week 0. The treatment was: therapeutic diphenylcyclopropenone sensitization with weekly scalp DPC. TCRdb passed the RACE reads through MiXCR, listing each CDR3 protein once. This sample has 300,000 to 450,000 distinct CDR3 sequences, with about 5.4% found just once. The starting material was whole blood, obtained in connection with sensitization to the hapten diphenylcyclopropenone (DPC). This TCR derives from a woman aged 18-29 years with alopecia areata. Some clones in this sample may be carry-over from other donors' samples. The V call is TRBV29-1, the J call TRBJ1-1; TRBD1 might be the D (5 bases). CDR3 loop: CSVKTGQRRAFF. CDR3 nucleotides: TGCAGCGTCAAAACAGGTCAGAGGCGAGCTTTCTTT. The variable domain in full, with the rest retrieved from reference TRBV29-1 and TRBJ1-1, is SAVISQKPSRDICQRGTSLTIQCQVDSQVTMMFWYRQQPGQSLTLIATANQGSEATYESGFVIDKFPISRPNLTFSTLTVSNMSPEDSSIYLCSVKTGQRRAFFGQGTRLTVV.